Listed below are T cell receptor beta chains from one sample, sequenced in a study of blood T cell repertoires in COVID-19. The repertoire was sequenced with immunoSEQ multiplex PCR; TCRdb's copy has only in-frame clones and lacks some. The table has just over 300,000 clones, approximately 88% seen once. The specimen was PBMCs or T cells enriched from blood (not recorded which). Source of these receptors: a woman between 18 and 29 years old who had recovered from COVID-19. Both conserved end residues are part of each CDR3. A D gene is named only where the DNA matches it firmly. Expanded clones get a size class; other rows say once, few or many, or leave the size out.

clone_size j_call v_call d_call cdr3_nt cdr3_aa
NA TRBJ1-1 TRBV7-8 NA TGTGCCAGCAGCTTAGTTGCGGCTTCAGAAGCTTTCTTT CASSLVAASEAFF
NA TRBJ2-7 TRBV18 NA TGTGCCAGCTCACCAGCCAACAGGGACTCCTACGAGCAGTACTTC CASSPANRDSYEQYF
NA TRBJ2-7 TRBV12-3/TRBV12-4 TRBD1 TGTGCCAGCAGTCCTGGGGACAGCTACGAGCAGTACTTC CASSPGDSYEQYF
NA TRBJ1-3 TRBV5-1 NA TGCGCCAGCAGCCCCCAATCGGGGGGGGCAACTGGAAACACCATATATTTT CASSPQSGGATGNTIYF
NA TRBJ2-5 TRBV5-4 NA TGTGCCAGCAGCTCCCCTGTGGGCGGGGAGACCCAGTACTTC CASSSPVGGETQYF
NA TRBJ1-4 TRBV4-3 NA TGCGCCAGCAGCCAAGAACTGGCCATGGGGAGGCAAACTAATGAAAAACTGTTTTTT CASSQELAMGRQTNEKLFF
NA TRBJ1-2 TRBV7-2 TRBD1 TGTGCCAGCAGCTTTACGACAGGGTGGTATGGCTACACCTTC CASSFTTGWYGYTF
NA TRBJ1-2 TRBV7-8 TRBD1 TGTGCCAGCAGCTTGGACAGGGTCTATGGCTACACCTTC CASSLDRVYGYTF
NA TRBJ1-6 TRBV6-5 NA TGTGCCAGCAGTTCCCCCTGGGACACTAATTCACCCCTCCACTTT CASSSPWDTNSPLHF
NA TRBJ1-5 TRBV28 TRBD1 TGTGCCAGCAGTTGGACAGGGGTGGGTTATGTCAATCAGCCCCAGCATTTT CASSWTGVGYVNQPQHF
NA TRBJ1-3 TRBV7-9 NA TGTGCCAGCAGCAGGAGCAGTACCTCTGGAAACACCATATATTTT CASSRSSTSGNTIYF
NA TRBJ1-1 TRBV25-1 NA TGTGCCAGCAGTGAATACTATGAGGAGACTGAAGCTTTCTTT CASSEYYEETEAFF
NA TRBJ1-1 TRBV11-3 NA TGTGCCAGCAGGGACACCTTTGGGAACACTGAAGCTTTCTTT CASRDTFGNTEAFF
NA TRBJ2-3 TRBV7-9 TRBD2 TGTGCCAGCAGCATACCCGGAGGACTAGCGGGAGCCCCTCCGGGCACAGATACGCAGTATTTT CASSIPGGLAGAPPGTDTQYF
NA TRBJ1-2 TRBV19 NA TGTGCCAGTAGTATACGGGGGATGGGCTACACCTTC CASSIRGMGYTF
NA TRBJ1-3 TRBV7-3 TRBD1 TGTGCCAGCAGCCCGGACAGGGCTGGAAACACCATATATTTT CASSPDRAGNTIYF
NA TRBJ1-2 TRBV6-4 NA TGTGCCAGCAGGGACACAAGTTCTAACTATGGCTACACCTTC CASRDTSSNYGYTF
once TRBJ1-1 TRBV25-1 TRBD1 TGTGCCAGCAGAGGGGGCGGCACTGAAGCTTTCTTT CASRGGGTEAFF